Each of the 23 T cell receptor beta chains below was sequenced from the same sample in a study of blood T cell repertoires in COVID-19. Profiling relied on immunoSEQ multiplex PCR, and the TCRdb table lists in-frame clones only, not all of them. The table has 150,000 to 200,000 clones, roughly 90% seen once. The sequenced sample was peripheral blood. The source of these receptors is a man aged 55 to 70 with acute or convalescent COVID-19.

The chain is built from TRBV21-1 and TRBJ1-5; TRBD1, the D gene given by the table, was not confirmed from the DNA. TRBV21-1 is a pseudogene segment. This CDR3 contains 16 residues. CDR3 residues: CASSKLRDRPNQPQHF. CDR3 coding DNA: TGTGCCAGCAGCAAACTTCGGGACAGGCCTAATCAGCCCCAGCATTTT.

The gene calls are TRBV7-9 and TRBJ2-2; TRBD1 matches at 7 bases. After removal of 5 bases from V and 9 bases from J, the junction contained 6 bases not matched to a gene. The CDR3 length is 13 residues. Germline lookup yields CDR1 SEHNR and CDR2 FQNEAQ (reference sequence). CDR3 protein: CASSRRQGRELFF. The CDR3 region has the DNA TGTGCCAGCAGCCGGAGACAGGGCAGGGAGCTGTTTTTT.

CDR3 nucleotide sequence: TGCGCCAGCAGCTTACAACCGACAGGGATGAACACTGAAGCTTTCTTT. Protein product: CASSLQPTGMNTEAFF. The J gene is TRBJ1-1, the V gene TRBV5-1; TRBD1 matches at 7 bases. The CDR3 consists of 16 residues. V shed 2 bases and J 0 bases; nucleotides not matched to a gene: 7. Germline CDR1 and CDR2: SGHRS and YFSETQ.

The chain recombines TRBV5-1 with TRBJ1-2; tentative D call: TRBD1 (6 bases). The CDR3 consists of 14 residues. Germline V CDR1 and CDR2: SGHRS, YFSETQ. V was cut by 4 bases and J by 7 bases, with 17 bases left in between. CDR3 loop: CASSQGGGDVGYTF. The CDR3 DNA sequence: TGCGCCAGCAGCCAAGGAGGGGGGGATGTTGGCTACACCTTC.

This clone was seen a few times. V gene TRBV19 combines with J gene TRBJ1-1; D unclear. Germline lookup yields CDR1 LNHDA and CDR2 SQIVND (reference sequence). With 0 bases removed from V and 1 base from J, the gap between germline ends came to 6 bases. The CDR3 runs to 14 residues. The CDR3 region has the DNA TGTGCCAGTAGTATAGATTCCGGGAACACTGAAGCTTTCTTT. Protein sequence: CASSIDSGNTEAFF. The complete variable domain, with remaining parts taken from reference TRBV19 and TRBJ1-1, reads DGGITQSPKYLFRKEGQNVTLSCEQNLNHDAMYWYRQDPGQGLRLIYYSQIVNDFQKGDIAEGYSVSREKKESFPLTVTSAQKNPTAFYLCASSIDSGNTEAFFGQGTRLTVV.

This sequence joins TRBV11-2 and TRBJ1-6, with TRBD1 matching 9 bases. J gave up 6 bases and V 6 bases, and 12 bases lay outside the gene matches. This CDR3 is 17 amino acids long. CDR1 and CDR2 from the germline V gene are SGHAT and FQNNGV. The CDR3 nucleotides read TGTGCCAGCAGTGAATTCGGGACAGGGTTTGGTAATTCACCCCTCCACTTT. Encoded protein: CASSEFGTGFGNSPLHF.

This chain connects TRBV18 to TRBJ2-7, with D perhaps matching TRBD2 (7 bases). The CDR3 spans 19 residues. Between the trimmed V and J ends, which lost 3 bases and 0 bases, there was a span of 24 bases. Looked up from germline, CDR1 is KGHSH and CDR2 is LQKENI. CDR3 DNA sequence: TGTGCCAGCTCACCTACCGCGGGACAAGCGGGGAGCCCCTCCTACGAGCAGTACTTC. Its protein product is CASSPTAGQAGSPSYEQYF. The full variable domain, in which reference TRBV18 and TRBJ2-7 provide the parts outside the CDR3, is NAGVMQNPRHLVRRRGQEARLRCSPMKGHSHVYWYRQLPEEGLKFMVYLQKENIIDESGMPKERFSAEFPKEGPSILRIQQVVRGDSAAYFCASSPTAGQAGSPSYEQYFGPGTRLTVT.

J is TRBJ2-5 and V is TRBV6-5; TRBD1 agrees at 10 bases. V dropped 6 bases and J dropped 5; count of bases not matched to a gene: 6. Germline-derived CDR1 and CDR2 are MNHEY and SVGAGI. The CDR3 has 14 amino acids. This CDR3 is CASRTGGAAETQYF. CDR3 sequence (DNA): TGTGCCAGCAGGACAGGGGGCGCGGCGGAGACCCAGTACTTC.

This clone is a singleton in its sample. The J gene is TRBJ1-4, the V gene TRBV5-4, with 7 nucleotides matching TRBD1. The germline gives CDR1 SGHNT, CDR2 YYREEE (reference sequence). Losses at the gene ends were 4 bases for V and 7 bases for J; bases not matched to a gene: 10. The CDR3 length is 15 residues. The CDR3 here is CASSKGQDGVEKLFF. The CDR3 nucleotides read TGTGCCAGCAGCAAAGGACAGGACGGGGTTGAAAAACTGTTTTTT.

The rearrangement joins TRBV18 to TRBJ2-1; 11 bases are shared with TRBD2. The CDR3 extends over 15 amino acids. Trimming took 2 bases from V and 4 from J; bases not matched to a gene: 1. From germline, CDR1 is KGHSH and CDR2 LQKENI. Here the CDR3 DNA reads TGTGCCAGCTCACCAGGGACTAGCGGTTACAATGAGCAGTTCTTC. Its protein is CASSPGTSGYNEQFF.

J is TRBJ1-4 and V is TRBV7-9; tentatively, D is TRBD1 (5 bases). The germline V gene encodes CDR1 SEHNR and CDR2 FQNEAQ (reference sequence). The CDR3 has 16 amino acids. V shed 11 bases and J shed 0 bases, with 19 bases lying between them. CDR3 loop: CAVGGRIVATNEKLFF. For the CDR3, the DNA is TGTGCCGTCGGGGGACGGATTGTTGCAACTAATGAAAAACTGTTTTTT.

As DNA, the CDR3 is TGTGCCAGCAGCTTTGGGGGACACCGGAACTACGAGCAGTACTTC. It specifies CASSFGGHRNYEQYF. The V and J genes are TRBV5-4 and TRBJ2-7, with D possibly TRBD1 on 6 matching bases. V lost 2 bases and J lost 3, with 15 bases in between. The CDR3 spans 15 residues. Looked up from germline, CDR1 is SGHNT and CDR2 is YYREEE (reference sequence).

The CDR3 sequence is CASSQLAVNTGELFF. CDR3 bases: TGTGCCAGCAGTCAACTAGCGGTAAACACCGGGGAGCTGTTTTTT. The chain has TRBV2 and TRBJ2-2; 8 bases agree with TRBD2. Trimming took 5 bases from V and 2 from J; bases not matched to a gene: 4. The CDR3 contains 15 residues. Germline V lookup: CDR1 SNHLY, CDR2 FYNNEI.

The rearrangement joins TRBV10-3 to TRBJ1-2; D possibly corresponds to TRBD1 (5 bases). Trimming took off 2 bases at V and 6 bases at J, with 13 bases between the two ends. The CDR3 contains 14 residues. Germline V gives CDR1 ENHRY, CDR2 SYGVKD. The CDR3 protein is CAISEILGGHGYTF. CDR3 nucleotides: TGTGCCATCAGTGAGATTCTCGGGGGTCATGGCTACACCTTC.

CDR3 amino acids: CASSLGTGVAEQYF. Here the CDR3 DNA reads TGTGCCAGCAGCTTAGGGACAGGGGTTGCCGAGCAGTACTTC. The chain links TRBV7-9 to TRBJ2-7; 9 positions agree with TRBD1. The CDR3 extends over 14 amino acids. Per germline, CDR1 SEHNR and CDR2 FQNEAQ (reference sequence). J was trimmed by 6 bases and V by 1 base; bases with no gene match: 4.

The chain is built from TRBV6-1 and TRBJ1-2, with D perhaps matching TRBD1 (6 bases). Germline lookup yields CDR1 MNHNS and CDR2 SASEGT. This CDR3 is built from 14 residues. V lost 0 bases, J lost 4 bases, and 9 bases lay in between. The CDR3 DNA follows: TGTGCCAGCAGTGAAGCTCAGGGGAGCTATGGCTACACCTTC. Protein product: CASSEAQGSYGYTF.

The chain employs TRBV30 and TRBJ2-2, with 10 bases fitting TRBD1. This CDR3 contains 13 residues. The germline V gene encodes CDR1 GTSNPN and CDR2 SVGIG (reference sequence). V trimming: 8 bases; J trimming: 6 bases; junction bases outside the gene matches: 6. CDR3 loop: CARRQGAAGELFF. The CDR3 nucleotides are TGTGCCCGTCGACAGGGGGCCGCCGGGGAGCTGTTTTTT.

The V and J genes are TRBV7-9 and TRBJ1-6; TRBD1 is a possible D gene (5 bases). This CDR3 is 12 amino acids long. Germline CDR1 is SEHNR and CDR2 is FQNEAQ (reference sequence). Trimming took 3 bases from V and 9 from J, leaving 6 bases between them. The CDR3, as DNA: TGTGCCAGCAGCTTGGGGGGTTCACCCCTCCACTTT. This gives the protein CASSLGGSPLHF.

The chain uses TRBV20-1 and TRBJ2-1, with D hard to call. The germline V gene has CDR1 DFQATT and CDR2 SNEGSKA (reference sequence). With 5 bases removed from V and 5 bases from J, the gap between germline ends came to 7 bases. The CDR3 length is 11 residues. The CDR3 nucleotides are TGCAGTGCTCCCCGTAACAATGAGCAGTTCTTC. It translates to CSAPRNNEQFF.

This chain links TRBV6-5 with TRBJ2-7; 7 positions match TRBD2. The CDR3 length is 13 residues. V shed 8 bases and J 4 bases; nucleotides not matched to a gene: 8. Germline V gene lookup returns CDR1 MNHEY and CDR2 SVGAGI. The CDR3: CASGRGEGYEQYF. CDR3 in DNA: TGTGCCAGCGGGAGGGGAGAGGGTTACGAGCAGTACTTC.

This chain uses TRBV7-3 with TRBJ2-1; D possibly corresponds to TRBD1 (5 bases). Trimming shortened V by 5 bases and J by 4 bases, and 15 bases separated the two germline ends. This CDR3 has 15 amino acids. Germline CDR1 SGHTA, CDR2 FQGTGA. The CDR3 protein is CASSPSGMGYNEQFF. Written as DNA, the CDR3 is TGTGCCAGCAGCCCTTCAGGGATGGGTTACAATGAGCAGTTCTTC. The full variable domain, its missing parts supplied by reference TRBV7-3 and TRBJ2-1, is GAGVSQTPSNKVTEKGKYVELRCDPISGHTALYWYRQSLGQGPEFLIYFQGTGAADDSGLPNDRFFAVRPEGSVSTLKIQRTERGDSAVYLCASSPSGMGYNEQFFGPGTRLTVL.

This clone showed up just a few times. The CDR3 spells CATSDSRSTSYEQYF. Here the CDR3 DNA reads TGTGCCACCAGTGATTCTAGGAGTACCTCCTACGAGCAGTACTTC. V and J are TRBV24-1 and TRBJ2-7; D is uncertain. V dropped 2 bases and J dropped 0 bases, with 10 bases sitting between them. The germline gives CDR1 KGHDR, CDR2 SFDVKD. There are 15 residues in the CDR3.

The rearrangement links TRBV4-3 to TRBJ2-2, with 8 positions matching TRBD2. The CDR3 is made up of 14 amino acids. CDR1 and CDR2 from the germline V gene are LGHNA and YSLEER. The trim removed 2 bases at V and 7 bases at J, leaving 3 bases unmatched. The CDR3 DNA follows: TGCGCCAGCAGCCAACCCGGGGGGGTCGGGGAGCTGTTTTTT. Translation: CASSQPGGVGELFF.